Following are 25 T cell receptor beta chains from one sample sequenced in a study of shared clonotypes between healthy human individuals. Using immunoSEQ multiplex PCR, the repertoire was profiled, and TCRdb retains in-frame clones only, with some absent. Here the sample spans around 2,000,000 clones, over 85% being singletons. Sample: naive CD4+ T cells sorted from blood. Subset given: CD45RA+ positively selected. Receptor source: a man younger than 35 in good health.

Concerning this clone: This sample also contains other DNA sequences that code for the same CDR3. The chain uses TRBV7-9 and TRBJ2-7, with D unclear. The germline gives CDR1 SEHNR, CDR2 FQNEAQ (reference sequence). There are 12 residues in the CDR3. Trimming took off 2 bases at V and 3 bases at J, with 5 bases between the two ends. The CDR3 reads CASSLQDYEQYF. The CDR3 DNA reads as TGTGCCAGCAGCTTACAGGACTACGAGCAGTACTTC.

The chain carries TRBV9 and TRBJ2-3; D is possibly TRBD1 or TRBD2 (5 bases each). CDR3 length equals 16 residues. V lost 3 bases to trimming and J lost 0 bases, with 14 bases between them. CDR1 is SGDLS, CDR2 YYNGEE, per germline. The CDR3 sequence: CASSARGRPSTDTQYF. The CDR3 DNA sequence: TGTGCCAGCAGCGCCCGGGGCAGACCTAGCACAGATACGCAGTATTTT.

V usage is TRBV5-1 and J usage is TRBJ2-3, with 7 bases matching TRBD1. Unmatched junction bases numbered 6, after V lost 4 bases and J lost 4 bases. Germline lookup yields CDR1 SGHRS and CDR2 YFSETQ. This CDR3 contains 14 residues. The CDR3 protein is CASSGEQGSDTQYF. CDR3 coding DNA: TGCGCCAGCAGCGGGGAACAGGGGTCAGATACGCAGTATTTT.

This rearrangement joins TRBV2 to TRBJ2-3; D perhaps matches TRBD2 (6 bases). The CDR3 contains 12 residues. The germline CDR1 and CDR2 sequences are SNHLY and FYNNEI. Trimming took off 10 bases at V and 6 bases at J, with 14 bases between the two ends. CDR3: CATRREADTQYF. CDR3 nucleotide sequence: TGTGCCACCAGAAGGGAGGCGGATACGCAGTATTTT.

This chain uses TRBV6-5 with TRBJ2-5; the D gene is possibly TRBD1 (5 bases). Germline-derived CDR1 and CDR2 are MNHEY and SVGAGI. This CDR3 has 13 residues. V was cut by 6 bases and J by 5 bases, with 13 bases left in between. The CDR3 protein is CASSRRAQETQYF. DNA for the CDR3: TGTGCCAGCAGCCGCAGGGCTCAGGAGACCCAGTACTTC.

This clone was counted a single time. The V and J genes are TRBV10-3 and TRBJ2-5; TRBD1 might be the D (6 bases). CDR1 ENHRY and CDR2 SYGVKD come from the germline V gene. The CDR3 length is 13 residues. Trimming stripped 6 bases from V and 5 bases from J, with 13 bases between. CDR3: CAIRNRETETQYF. As DNA, the CDR3 is TGTGCCATCAGGAACAGGGAAACGGAGACCCAGTACTTC.

The chain carries TRBV28 and TRBJ1-1, with D uncertain. Germline CDR1 reads MDHEN; CDR2 reads SYDVKM. V lost 4 bases to trimming and J lost 6 bases, with 12 bases between them. The CDR3 covers 13 residues. The CDR3: CASSSPGRSEAFF. CDR3 coding DNA: TGTGCCAGCAGTTCTCCAGGACGCTCTGAAGCTTTCTTT.

V gene TRBV29-1 combines with J gene TRBJ2-5, with 10 positions matching TRBD2. Germline assignment: CDR1 SQVTM and CDR2 ANQGSEA. The CDR3 is 16 residues long. V shed 2 bases, J shed 7 bases, and the junction held 13 bases outside the gene matches. CDR3 DNA sequence: TGCAGCGTTGAAAGTCGGGGGACTAGCGTCGGGGGGACCCAGTACTTC. Translated: CSVESRGTSVGGTQYF.

Concerning this clone: Other DNA sequences in the sample encode the same CDR3. CDR3 loop: CASSFTGSNYGYTF. The CDR3 DNA reads as TGTGCCAGCAGCTTCACAGGGTCTAACTATGGCTACACCTTC. The chain uses TRBV7-9 and TRBJ1-2, with D tentatively TRBD1 (6 bases). The germline CDR1 and CDR2 sequences are SEHNR and FQNEAQ (reference sequence). The CDR3 consists of 14 residues. V gave up 3 bases and J gave up 0 bases, with 8 bases separating them.

The chain links TRBV30 to TRBJ2-3; perhaps TRBD1 as D (5 bases). Trimming stripped 3 bases from V and 4 bases from J, with 11 bases between. Germline-derived CDR1 and CDR2 are GTSNPN and SVGIG (reference sequence). The CDR3 totals 13 residues. The CDR3 protein is CAWSRLGADTQYF. The CDR3 region has the DNA TGTGCCTGGAGCCGTTTAGGGGCAGATACGCAGTATTTT.

The chain uses TRBV6-1 and TRBJ2-1; D unresolved. Germline V gene sequence: CDR1 MNHNS, CDR2 SASEGT. This CDR3 comprises 12 residues. Trimming shortened V by 2 bases and J by 6 bases, and 5 bases separated the two germline ends. This chain's CDR3 is CASSEFSNEQFF. In DNA, the CDR3 is TGTGCCAGCAGTGAATTTAGCAATGAGCAGTTCTTC.

The CDR3, as DNA: TGTGCCACCAGAGTGAGCGGGGTCTACGAGCAGTACTTC. Protein sequence: CATRVSGVYEQYF. The chain recombines TRBV15 with TRBJ2-7; TRBD2 aligns across 7 bases. CDR1 and CDR2 (germline): LNHNV, YYDKDF (reference sequence). V shed 6 bases, J shed 3 bases, and the junction held 5 bases outside the gene matches. This CDR3 region has 13 residues.

The chain is built from TRBV6-6 and TRBJ2-7; D uncertain. Germline V gives CDR1 MNHNY, CDR2 SVGAGI (reference sequence). Trimming took 3 bases from V and 0 from J, leaving 9 bases between them. This CDR3 comprises 14 residues. CDR3 in amino acids: CASSYPASSYEQYF. Here the CDR3 DNA reads TGTGCCAGCAGTTATCCGGCCTCCTCCTACGAGCAGTACTTC.

The rearrangement links TRBV4-1 to TRBJ2-7, with TRBD1 matching 9 bases. Germline CDR1 and CDR2: MGHRA and YSYEKL. V shed 1 base and J 1 base; nucleotides not matched to a gene: 8. The CDR3 has 17 residues. CDR3 sequence: CASSQGRTGALSYEQYF. The CDR3 DNA is TGCGCCAGCAGCCAAGGGAGGACAGGGGCCTTATCCTACGAGCAGTACTTC.

V and J are TRBV6-1 and TRBJ1-2, with D unresolved. The CDR3 consists of 16 residues. Germline CDR1 is MNHNS and CDR2 is SASEGT. V lost 0 bases and J 0 bases, leaving 11 bases between the germline ends. The CDR3 here is CASSEAIRPANYGYTF. Here the CDR3 DNA reads TGTGCCAGCAGTGAAGCAATACGCCCGGCTAACTATGGCTACACCTTC.

The rearrangement joins TRBV5-6 to TRBJ1-2, with 10 nucleotides matching TRBD1. The CDR3 has 14 residues. V dropped 4 bases and J dropped 2; count of bases not matched to a gene: 2. Germline V lookup: CDR1 SGHDT, CDR2 YYEEEE. CDR3 loop: CASSVDRGNYGYTF. CDR3 DNA: TGTGCCAGCAGCGTGGACAGGGGGAACTATGGCTACACCTTC.

The V gene is TRBV25-1, the J gene TRBJ1-1; a weak D match, TRBD1 (5 bases). CDR1 and CDR2 (germline): MGHDK, SYGVNS. V lost 2 bases and J lost 2, with 9 bases in between. The CDR3 extends over 14 amino acids. Here the CDR3 DNA reads TGTGCCAGCAGTGAAACGAGGGGCAACACTGAAGCTTTCTTT. Its translation is CASSETRGNTEAFF.

Notes on this clone: Different DNA sequences within this sample yield the same CDR3. This rearrangement joins TRBV5-1 to TRBJ2-1; the D is unclear. The V gene lost 0 bases and the J gene lost 3 bases, with 7 bases spanning the gap. In germline, CDR1 is SGHRS, CDR2 YFSETQ. The CDR3 is made up of 14 amino acids. CDR3 in amino acids: CASSLGQSYNEQFF. CDR3 bases: TGCGCCAGCAGCTTGGGGCAGAGCTACAATGAGCAGTTCTTC.

The V and J genes are TRBV10-3 and TRBJ1-1; D unclear. CDR1 is ENHRY and CDR2 is SYGVKD in the germline V gene. This CDR3 is 13 amino acids long. V shed 6 bases and J shed 5 bases, with 13 bases lying between them. The CDR3 here is CAISETVRTEAFF. The CDR3 coding sequence is TGTGCCATCAGCGAGACGGTGCGAACTGAAGCTTTCTTT.

The V call is TRBV6-5, the J call TRBJ1-2; D is ambiguous. CDR3 length equals 16 residues. V lost 0 bases to trimming and J lost 0 bases, with 11 bases between them. Germline CDR1 is MNHEY and CDR2 is SVGAGI. The CDR3 DNA reads as TGTGCCAGCAGTTACTCTGCCGGGGTCGCTAACTATGGCTACACCTTC. Translated: CASSYSAGVANYGYTF.

The rearrangement joins TRBV4-3 to TRBJ2-7; 12 bases agree with TRBD1. After removal of 3 bases from V and 5 bases from J, the junction contained 8 bases not matched to a gene. Germline assignment: CDR1 LGHNA and CDR2 YSLEER. This CDR3 comprises 16 residues. CDR3 in amino acids: CASSQESGTGGNEQYF. CDR3 DNA: TGCGCCAGCAGCCAGGAATCCGGGACAGGGGGCAACGAGCAGTACTTC.

V gene TRBV18 combines with J gene TRBJ1-2, with D possibly TRBD1 on 6 matching bases. Germline loops: CDR1 KGHSH, CDR2 LQKENI. V was clipped by 3 bases and J by 3 bases, with 14 bases between them. CDR3 length equals 15 residues. CDR3 region: CASSPPSGGYYGYTF. CDR3 DNA sequence: TGTGCCAGCTCACCGCCGAGTGGGGGCTACTATGGCTACACCTTC.

This chain links TRBV30 with TRBJ1-6; D is ambiguous. This CDR3 is 14 amino acids long. The germline gives CDR1 GTSNPN, CDR2 SVGIG (reference sequence). V was trimmed by 3 bases and J by 6 bases, leaving 12 bases between them. The CDR3 DNA reads TGTGCCTGGAGGCTGAGCAAGTTTAATTCACCCCTCCACTTT. It specifies CAWRLSKFNSPLHF. Full variable domain (outside the CDR3, taken from reference TRBV30 and TRBJ1-6): SQTIHQWPATLVQPVGSPLSLECTVEGTSNPNLYWYRQAAGRGLQLLFYSVGIGQISSEVPQNLSASRPQDRQFILSSKKLLLSDSGFYLCAWRLSKFNSPLHFGNGTRLTVT.

V and J are TRBV4-3 and TRBJ1-6, with D possibly being TRBD1 (5 bases). The ends were cut back, 0 bases at V and 10 bases at J, with 16 bases in the middle. CDR1 is LGHNA, CDR2 YSLEER, per germline. The length of the CDR3 is 16 residues. The CDR3 DNA is TGCGCCAGCAGCCAAGAGATCGGGGGGGGAGGCTCACCCCTCCACTTT. Residues: CASSQEIGGGGSPLHF.

This chain joins TRBV19 and TRBJ2-7, with D perhaps TRBD1 or TRBD2 (5 bases each). The germline gives CDR1 LNHDA, CDR2 SQIVND (reference sequence). This CDR3 contains 14 residues. The germline V and J ends were trimmed by 5 bases and 2 bases, with 13 bases remaining between them. In DNA form, the CDR3 reads TGTGCCAGTAGTCCTGGGACCGTCCCCTACGAGCAGTACTTC. As protein: CASSPGTVPYEQYF.